This record covers a single TCR beta chain. Its target is not known. The CDR3 is 10 amino acids. Germline values: CDR1 MNHNS, CDR2 SASEGT. Trimming shortened V by 9 bases and J by 6 bases, and 8 bases separated the two germline ends. The source of the sample is a study of cytomegalovirus exposure and HLA in healthy donors. General observations from the study: Cytomegalovirus association was listed for around 180 TCR beta chains. Indistinguishability led to the exclusion of some V segments, TRBV6-2 and TRBV6-3 included. The availability of immune exposure information extended only to CMV serostatus.

Healthy bone marrow donors made up the donor group. Vbeta (60) and Jbeta (13) primers were used in the PCR. The table came from immunoSEQ multiplex PCR; TCRdb's copy has only in-frame clones and leaves some out. The sample holds about 120,000 clones, around a tenth seen once. Sequenced input: PBMCs. The source is a young man in good health and CMV-seronegative. J is TRBJ1-2 and V is TRBV6-1; D not resolved. The CDR3 nucleotides read TGTGCCAGTGCTAGAAATGGCTACACCTTC. Its protein is CASARNGYTF.